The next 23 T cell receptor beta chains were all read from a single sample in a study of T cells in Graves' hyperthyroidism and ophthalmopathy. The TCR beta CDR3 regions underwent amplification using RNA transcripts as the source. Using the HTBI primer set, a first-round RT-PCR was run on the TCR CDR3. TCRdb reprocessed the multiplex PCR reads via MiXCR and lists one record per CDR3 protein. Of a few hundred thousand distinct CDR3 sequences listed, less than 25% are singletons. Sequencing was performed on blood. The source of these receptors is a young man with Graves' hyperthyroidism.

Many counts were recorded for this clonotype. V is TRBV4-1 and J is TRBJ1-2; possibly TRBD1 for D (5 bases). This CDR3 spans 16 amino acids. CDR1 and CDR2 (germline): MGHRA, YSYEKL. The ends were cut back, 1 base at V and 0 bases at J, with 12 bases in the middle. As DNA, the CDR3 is TGCGCCAGCAGCCAAGGCGACAGCACAACTAACTATGGCTACACCTTC. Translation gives CASSQGDSTTNYGYTF.

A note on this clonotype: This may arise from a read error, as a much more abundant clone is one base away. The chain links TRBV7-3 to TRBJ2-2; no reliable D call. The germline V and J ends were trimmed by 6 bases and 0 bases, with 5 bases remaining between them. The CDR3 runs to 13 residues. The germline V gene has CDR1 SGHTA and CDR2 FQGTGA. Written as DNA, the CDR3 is TGTGCCAGCAGGAAGACGAACACCGGGGAGCTGTTTTTT. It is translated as CASRKTNTGELFF.

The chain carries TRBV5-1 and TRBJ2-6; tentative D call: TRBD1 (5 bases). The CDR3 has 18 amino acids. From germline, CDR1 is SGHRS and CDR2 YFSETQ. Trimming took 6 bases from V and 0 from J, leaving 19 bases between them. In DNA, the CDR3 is TGCGCCAGCACCGCCTGGCCCGAAACAGGCTCTGGGGCCAACGTCCTGACTTTC. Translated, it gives CASTAWPETGSGANVLTF. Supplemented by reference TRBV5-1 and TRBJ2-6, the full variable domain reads KAGVTQTPRYLIKTRGQQVTLSCSPISGHRSVSWYQQTPGQGLQFLFEYFSETQRNKGNFPGRFSGRQFSNSRSEMNVSTLELGDSALYLCASTAWPETGSGANVLTFGAGSRLTVL.

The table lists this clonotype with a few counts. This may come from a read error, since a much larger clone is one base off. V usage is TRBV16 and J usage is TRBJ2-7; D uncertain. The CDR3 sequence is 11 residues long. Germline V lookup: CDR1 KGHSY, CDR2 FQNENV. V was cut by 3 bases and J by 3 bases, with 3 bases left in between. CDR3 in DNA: TGTGCCAGCAGCCACAACTACGAGCAGTACTTC. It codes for CASSHNYEQYF.

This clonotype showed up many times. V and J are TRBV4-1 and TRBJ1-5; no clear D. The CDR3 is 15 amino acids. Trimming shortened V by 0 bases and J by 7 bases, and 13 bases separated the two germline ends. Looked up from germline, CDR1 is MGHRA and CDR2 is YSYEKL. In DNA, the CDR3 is TGCGCCAGCAGCCAAGATCTTGGGCAGGCCCAGCCCCAGCATTTT. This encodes CASSQDLGQAQPQHF.

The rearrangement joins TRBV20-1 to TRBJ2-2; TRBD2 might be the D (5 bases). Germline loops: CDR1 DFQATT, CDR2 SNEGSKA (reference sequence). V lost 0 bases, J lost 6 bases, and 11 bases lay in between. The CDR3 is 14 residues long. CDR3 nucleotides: TGCAGTGCTAGAGAAGGAGGAGGCGCCGGGGAGCTGTTTTTT. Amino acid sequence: CSAREGGGAGELFF.

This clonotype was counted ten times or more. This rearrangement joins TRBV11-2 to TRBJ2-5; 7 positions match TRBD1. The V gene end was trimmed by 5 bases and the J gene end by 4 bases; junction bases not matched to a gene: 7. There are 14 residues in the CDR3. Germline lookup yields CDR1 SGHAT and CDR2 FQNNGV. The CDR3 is CASSPEGASETQYF. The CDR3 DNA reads TGTGCCAGCAGCCCAGAGGGGGCCTCAGAGACCCAGTACTTC.

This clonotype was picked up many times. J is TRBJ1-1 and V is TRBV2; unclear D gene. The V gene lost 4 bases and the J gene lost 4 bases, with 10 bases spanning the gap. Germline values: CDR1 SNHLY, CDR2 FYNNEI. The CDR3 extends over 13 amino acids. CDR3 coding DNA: TGTGCCAGCAGTGGGTACAGAGGCACTGAAGCTTTCTTT. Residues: CASSGYRGTEAFF.

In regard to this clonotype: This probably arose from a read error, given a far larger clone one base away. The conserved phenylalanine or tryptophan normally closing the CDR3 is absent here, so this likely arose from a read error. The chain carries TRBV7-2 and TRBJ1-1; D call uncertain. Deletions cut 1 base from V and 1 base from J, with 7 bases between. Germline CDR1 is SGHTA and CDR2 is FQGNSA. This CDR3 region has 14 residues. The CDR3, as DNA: TGTGCCAGCAGCTTAGGCCAGGCGAACACTGAAGCTTTCCTT. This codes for CASSLGQANTEAFL.

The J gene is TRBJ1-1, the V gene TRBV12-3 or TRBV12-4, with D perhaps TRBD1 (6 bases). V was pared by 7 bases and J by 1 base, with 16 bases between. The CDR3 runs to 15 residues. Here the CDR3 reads CASTTKDRTNTEAFF. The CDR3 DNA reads TGTGCCAGCACCACAAAGGACAGAACGAACACTGAAGCTTTCTTT.

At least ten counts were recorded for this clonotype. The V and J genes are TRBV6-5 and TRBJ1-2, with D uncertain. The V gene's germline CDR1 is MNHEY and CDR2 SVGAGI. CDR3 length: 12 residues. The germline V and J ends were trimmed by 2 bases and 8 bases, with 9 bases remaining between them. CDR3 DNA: TGTGCCAGCAGTTACCGTGGTAGCGGCTACACCTTC. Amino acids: CASSYRGSGYTF.

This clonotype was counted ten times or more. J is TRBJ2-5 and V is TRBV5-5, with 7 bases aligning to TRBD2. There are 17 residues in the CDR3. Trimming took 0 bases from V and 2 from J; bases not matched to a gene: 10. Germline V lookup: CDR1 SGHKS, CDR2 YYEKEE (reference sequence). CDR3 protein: CASSLEGVWGGQETQYF. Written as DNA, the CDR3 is TGTGCCAGCAGCTTGGAGGGCGTGTGGGGGGGGCAAGAGACCCAGTACTTC.

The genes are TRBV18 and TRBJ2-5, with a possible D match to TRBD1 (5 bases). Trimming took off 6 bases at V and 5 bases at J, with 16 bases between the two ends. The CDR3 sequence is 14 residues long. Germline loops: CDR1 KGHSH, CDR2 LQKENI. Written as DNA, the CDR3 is TGTGCCAGCTCTACCCAGGGCCGGCAGGAGACCCAGTACTTC. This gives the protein CASSTQGRQETQYF.

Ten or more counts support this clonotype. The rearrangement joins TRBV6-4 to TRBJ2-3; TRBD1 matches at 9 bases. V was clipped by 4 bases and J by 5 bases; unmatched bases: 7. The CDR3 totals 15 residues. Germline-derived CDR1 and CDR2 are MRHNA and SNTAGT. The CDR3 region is CASSAQTGGVDTQYF. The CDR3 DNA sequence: TGTGCCAGCAGTGCACAAACAGGGGGCGTAGATACGCAGTATTTT.

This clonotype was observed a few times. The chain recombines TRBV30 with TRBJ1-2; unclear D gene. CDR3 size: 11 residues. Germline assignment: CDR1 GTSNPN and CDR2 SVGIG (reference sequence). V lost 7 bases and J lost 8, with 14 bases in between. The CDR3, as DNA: TGTGCCTCTGTGGGGTTGTACGGCTACACCTTC. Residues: CASVGLYGYTF.

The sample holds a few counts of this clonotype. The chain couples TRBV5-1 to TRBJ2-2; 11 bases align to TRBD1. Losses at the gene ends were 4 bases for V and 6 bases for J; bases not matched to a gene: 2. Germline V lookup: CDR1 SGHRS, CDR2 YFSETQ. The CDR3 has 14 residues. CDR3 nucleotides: TGCGCCAGCAGCCCGGGACAGGGGGCCGGGGAGCTGTTTTTT. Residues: CASSPGQGAGELFF.

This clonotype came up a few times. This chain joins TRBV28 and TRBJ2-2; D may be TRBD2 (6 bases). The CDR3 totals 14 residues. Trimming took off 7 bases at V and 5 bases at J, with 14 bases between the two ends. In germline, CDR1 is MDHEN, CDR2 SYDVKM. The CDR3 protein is CASIPSAETGELFF. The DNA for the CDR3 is TGTGCCAGCATCCCTAGCGCGGAGACCGGGGAGCTGTTTTTT.

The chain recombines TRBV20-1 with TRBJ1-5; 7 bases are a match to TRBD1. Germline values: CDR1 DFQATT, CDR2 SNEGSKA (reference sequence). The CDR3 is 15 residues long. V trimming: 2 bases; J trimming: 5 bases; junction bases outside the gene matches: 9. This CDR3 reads CSARSWDSTDQPQHF. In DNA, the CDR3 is TGCAGTGCTAGATCATGGGACAGTACCGATCAGCCCCAGCATTTT.

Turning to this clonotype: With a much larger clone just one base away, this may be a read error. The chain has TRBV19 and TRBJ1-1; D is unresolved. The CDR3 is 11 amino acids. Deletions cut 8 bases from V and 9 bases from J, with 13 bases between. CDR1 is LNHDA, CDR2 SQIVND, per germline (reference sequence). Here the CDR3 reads CASVELGKAFF. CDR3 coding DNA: TGTGCCAGTGTCGAGCTTGGCAAAGCTTTCTTT.

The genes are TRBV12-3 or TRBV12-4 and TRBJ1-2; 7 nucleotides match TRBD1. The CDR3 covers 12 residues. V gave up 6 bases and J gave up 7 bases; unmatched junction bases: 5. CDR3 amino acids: CASSPDRVGYTF. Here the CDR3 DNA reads TGTGCCAGCAGCCCCGACAGGGTTGGCTACACCTTC.

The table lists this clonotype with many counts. The CDR3 here is CASSYPGPPYGYTF. The CDR3 DNA reads as TGTGCCAGCAGTTACCCGGGACCTCCCTATGGCTACACCTTC. V is TRBV6-5 and J is TRBJ1-2, with D possibly matching TRBD1 (5 bases). The CDR3 covers 14 residues. Trimming removed 2 bases at V and 4 bases at J, with 11 bases between. In germline, CDR1 is MNHEY, CDR2 SVGAGI.

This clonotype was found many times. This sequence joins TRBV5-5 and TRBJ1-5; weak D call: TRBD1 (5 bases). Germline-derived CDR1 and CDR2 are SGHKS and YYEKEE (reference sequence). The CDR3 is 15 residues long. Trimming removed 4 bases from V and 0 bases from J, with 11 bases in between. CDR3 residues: CASSLTVRSNQPQHF. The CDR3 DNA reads TGTGCCAGCAGCCTGACAGTTCGTAGCAATCAGCCCCAGCATTTT.

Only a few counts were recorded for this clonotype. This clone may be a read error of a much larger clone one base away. CDR3 in DNA: TGTGCCAGCAGTTACCAGAGGTTGACCGGGGAGCTGTTTTTT. As protein: CASSYQRLTGELFF. The V gene is TRBV6-5, the J gene TRBJ2-2, with D unclear. With 2 bases removed from V and 5 bases from J, the gap between germline ends came to 9 bases. Germline V gives CDR1 MNHEY, CDR2 SVGAGI. The CDR3 has 14 amino acids.